This T cell receptor beta chain was sequenced during a study of T cells in Graves' hyperthyroidism and ophthalmopathy. About the study: Peripheral blood was collected at initial diagnosis, before any treatment.

Whole-study findings and limits: Ophthalmopathy got predicted by the model a median about 6.7 months before its onset.

This clonotype came up many times. The antigen is unknown. Researchers took RNA transcripts and amplified the TCR beta CDR3 regions from them. The HTBI primer set was used in a first-round RT-PCR of the TCR CDR3. TCRdb re-called the multiplex PCR reads through MiXCR, storing one row per CDR3 protein. This sample has hundreds of thousands of distinct CDR3 sequences, with about 20% found just once. This CDR3 spans 12 amino acids. Trimming removed 5 bases from V and 3 bases from J, with 7 bases in between. In germline, CDR1 is MNHNS, CDR2 SASEGT. Disease duration was under 3 months in the ophthalmopathy patients, who also had a Clinical Activity Score of at least 3 and a NOSPECS grade of at least 4. Diagnoses were established using clinical symptoms, serum thyroxine and TRAb, thyroid ultrasound and orbital computed tomography.

The sequence was obtained from a man aged 25 to 40 with Graves' ophthalmopathy. J is TRBJ1-1 and V is TRBV6-1; D call uncertain. Sequencing input: blood. CDR3 amino acids: CASSSSYTEAFF. The CDR3 region has the DNA TGTGCCAGCAGTTCGAGCTACACTGAAGCTTTCTTT.